By its share, the clone carrying this T cell receptor beta chain is medium-sized. Its antigen remains unknown. Unsorted whole blood supplied the blood RNA, and germline DNA was isolated too. The data were obtained in a study of tumor-infiltrating lymphocytes in primary liver carcinoma. Overall study results and limits: Tumor region pairs outstripped tumor-adjacent and tumor-blood pairs in overlap.

The length of the CDR3 is 14 residues. Germline V gene sequence: CDR1 SQVTM, CDR2 ANQGSEA. J lost 5 bases, V lost 4 bases, and 10 bases had no gene match. A constant-region primer primed TCR beta cDNA synthesis from 400 to 550 ng of total RNA. ARM-PCR was slightly modified, and three nested multiplex PCR rounds with it gave rise to the TCR beta libraries. A C-beta reverse primer and TRBV1-TRBV30 forward primers served in each of the first two PCR rounds, at about 10 cycles apiece. MiXCR, applied by TCRdb to the multiplex PCR reads, yields one record per CDR3 protein. The sample lists over 250,000 distinct CDR3 sequences, nearly 60% occurring once.

The sequence was obtained from a woman younger than 45 with primary liver carcinoma and hepatitis B virus infection. The sequenced sample was peripheral blood. The V call is TRBV29-1, the J call TRBJ2-5, with 7 bases that match TRBD2. The CDR3 sequence is CSVAGLGGRETQYF. In DNA form, the CDR3 reads TGCAGCGTTGCTGGACTAGGTGGTCGGGAGACCCAGTACTTC.